This TCR beta chain was documented in a study of radiotherapy plus CTLA-4 blockade in lung cancer. Study outcomes and limitations: Reported findings show early blood T cell clone dynamics, with interferon-beta, best predicted response. The study found tumor-derived TCR clones expanded in blood after radiotherapy plus ipilimumab.

On this clone: Its antigen is undetermined.

Using immunoSEQ multiplex PCR, the repertoire was profiled, and TCRdb retains in-frame clones only, with some absent. This table has fewer than 95,000 clones, about four fifths appearing once. Material: peripheral blood, obtained from a patient treated with radiotherapy plus ipilimumab. The sequence was collected from a human donor with non-small cell lung cancer who had stable disease on radiotherapy plus ipilimumab.

CDR3 in DNA: TGTGCCAGCAGTGAATATTGGGGGCAGGGGAATCAGCCCCAGCATTTT. It is translated as CASSEYWGQGNQPQHF. V usage is TRBV2 and J usage is TRBJ1-5; D is perhaps TRBD1 (6 bases). CDR1 and CDR2 (germline): SNHLY, FYNNEI. The CDR3 is made up of 16 amino acids. Trimming removed 2 bases from V and 4 bases from J, with 15 bases in between.